This T cell receptor beta chain was obtained from a study of T cell responses to AZD1222 COVID-19 vaccine. The CDR3 sequence is 14 residues long. Germline values: CDR1 MNHNY, CDR2 SVGAGI (reference sequence). The V and J ends lost 7 bases and 2 bases respectively, with 12 bases between them. Combined were second doses at about 4 or about 12 weeks. Assay: immunoSEQ multiplex PCR; the TCRdb copy retains only in-frame clones and omits some. Here the sample spans 98,000 or so clones, about 88% being singletons. Specimen: peripheral blood, collected 28 days after the second AZD1222 dose. The chain recombines TRBV6-6 with TRBJ2-4, with D hard to call. This clonotype was obtained from an adult who received the AZD1222 COVID-19 vaccine. The DNA for the CDR3 is TGTGCCAGCAAGAACAGCATTTCCAAAAACATTCAGTACTTC. Its translation is CASKNSISKNIQYF.